These 29 T cell receptor beta chains were sequenced from one sample in a study of blood T cell repertoires in COVID-19. Clones were read by immunoSEQ multiplex PCR, and TCRdb kept only the in-frame ones, dropping some. This table holds more than 12,000 clones, 70% to 90% found once. The sample consisted of peripheral blood. These receptors all stem from a woman in her seventies in a cohort sampled during active or convalescent COVID-19.

The chain is built from TRBV11-3 and TRBJ2-5; 13 bases map to TRBD2. The germline gives CDR1 SGHNT, CDR2 YENEEA. The CDR3 has 13 residues. With 8 bases clipped from V and 4 bases from J, the junction kept 1 base outside the gene matches. CDR3 protein: CASGTSGVETQYF. DNA for the CDR3: TGTGCCAGCGGGACTAGCGGGGTAGAGACCCAGTACTTC.

The chain couples TRBV19 to TRBJ1-5; TRBD1 agrees at 7 bases. This CDR3 is built from 16 residues. After removal of 4 bases from V and 2 bases from J, the junction contained 8 bases not matched to a gene. Germline V gene data show CDR1 as LNHDA and CDR2 as SQIVND (reference sequence). CDR3 sequence (DNA): TGTGCCAGTAGTAAATCCTCAGACAGGGGCAATCAGCCCCAGCATTTT. The encoded protein is CASSKSSDRGNQPQHF.

The chain is built from TRBV7-9 and TRBJ1-1; possibly TRBD1 for D (5 bases). The CDR3 has 14 amino acids. Germline V gives CDR1 SEHNR, CDR2 FQNEAQ (reference sequence). The germline V and J ends were trimmed by 4 bases and 2 bases, with 11 bases remaining between them. The DNA for the CDR3 is TGTGCCAGCAGCTCCCAGGGCTTCAACACTGAAGCTTTCTTT. It specifies CASSSQGFNTEAFF.

The chain uses TRBV28 and TRBJ2-3; tentative D call: TRBD2 (6 bases). Germline values: CDR1 MDHEN, CDR2 SYDVKM. The CDR3 totals 16 residues. The germline V and J ends were trimmed by 6 bases and 2 bases, with 18 bases remaining between them. CDR3: CASSLPGRRVTDTQYF. DNA for the CDR3: TGTGCCAGCAGCCTTCCAGGGAGGCGGGTCACAGATACGCAGTATTTT.

This chain joins TRBV5-5 and TRBJ1-5; 7 bases align to TRBD1. J gave up 4 bases and V 2 bases, and 6 bases lay outside the gene matches. The length of the CDR3 is 15 residues. Per germline, CDR1 SGHKS and CDR2 YYEKEE (reference sequence). Written as DNA, the CDR3 is TGTGCCAGCAGCTTCGCCGGGACAGTAAATCAGCCCCAGCATTTT. Protein product: CASSFAGTVNQPQHF.

This chain connects TRBV10-3 to TRBJ2-7; 13 positions match TRBD2. This CDR3 comprises 16 residues. The junction had 5 bases not matched to a gene; V was cut back by 5 bases and J by 1 base. CDR1 is ENHRY and CDR2 is SYGVKD in the germline V gene. Here the CDR3 DNA reads TGTGCCATCAGTCCACGGACTAGCGGGGGTTCCTACGAGCAGTACTTC. Translated, it gives CAISPRTSGGSYEQYF.

The chain uses TRBV5-1 and TRBJ1-4; tentatively, D is TRBD1 (6 bases). The V end lost 0 bases, the J end lost 3 bases, and 12 bases lay between the germline ends. CDR1 and CDR2 (germline): SGHRS, YFSETQ. This CDR3 is 16 amino acids long. The CDR3 DNA sequence: TGCGCCAGCAGCTTGGCGGGGGGCAGGGCTAATGAAAAACTGTTTTTT. This sequence encodes CASSLAGGRANEKLFF.

In this sample, this clone turned up a few times. The V and J genes are TRBV28 and TRBJ1-2; D not certain. The CDR3 totals 14 residues. The germline CDR1 and CDR2 sequences are MDHEN and SYDVKM. The ends were cut back, 11 bases at V and 4 bases at J, with 20 bases in the middle. This CDR3 reads CAVSTPTESYGYTF. The CDR3, as DNA: TGTGCCGTTTCTACCCCGACGGAGTCCTATGGCTACACCTTC.

The CDR3 coding sequence is TGTGCCAGTAGTCCGAGCTATGGCTACACCTTC. This translates into CASSPSYGYTF. The chain recombines TRBV19 with TRBJ1-2; D is undetermined. This CDR3 is built from 11 residues. Germline values: CDR1 LNHDA, CDR2 SQIVND (reference sequence). Trimming shortened V by 5 bases and J by 4 bases, and 5 bases separated the two germline ends.

CDR3 loop: CASSFRLAGGTGELFF. In DNA form, the CDR3 reads TGTGCCAGCAGCTTTAGACTAGCGGGGGGCACCGGGGAGCTGTTTTTT. This chain joins TRBV7-2 and TRBJ2-2; 13 bases map to TRBD2. CDR1 is SGHTA and CDR2 is FQGNSA in the germline V gene. The CDR3 is 16 residues long. J lost 4 bases, V lost 3 bases, and 2 bases had no gene match.

The genes are TRBV6-6 and TRBJ1-6, with 8 nucleotides matching TRBD1. With V trimmed by 5 bases and J by 7 bases, 4 bases remained unmatched. CDR3 size: 14 residues. CDR1 is MNHNY and CDR2 is SVGAGI in the germline V gene (reference sequence). CDR3 protein: CASSLDRVNSPLHF. The DNA of the CDR3 is TGTGCCAGCAGTCTGGACAGGGTGAATTCACCCCTCCACTTT.

The chain employs TRBV27 and TRBJ2-1; the D is unclear. CDR1 is MNHEY and CDR2 is SMNVEV in the germline V gene (reference sequence). The CDR3 consists of 14 residues. The V gene lost 2 bases and the J gene lost 8 bases, with 13 bases spanning the gap. CDR3 in DNA: TGTGCCAGCAGTTTAGGGCGTCTGATCGATGAGCAGTTCTTC. Residues: CASSLGRLIDEQFF.

The rearrangement uses TRBV4-1 and TRBJ1-2; no clear D. The germline gives CDR1 MGHRA, CDR2 YSYEKL. The CDR3 is 16 residues long. Trimming left V 4 bases short and J 2 bases short, with 17 bases between. CDR3 bases: TGCGCCAGCAGCCCGAATAATTGGCTCCCGAACTATGGCTACACCTTC. It encodes CASSPNNWLPNYGYTF.

The chain joins TRBV21-1 to TRBJ2-4; the table's D call TRBD1 went unverified against the DNA. TRBV21-1 is deemed a pseudogene. The CDR3 spans 21 residues. The CDR3 bases are TGTGCCAGCAGCACCGAACCCCGGACAGGGGTTCTTGGGGACGCCAAAAACATTCAGTACTTC. Translated, it gives CASSTEPRTGVLGDAKNIQYF.

Here the CDR3 reads CASSLARRGRGADTQYF. The CDR3 DNA sequence: TGTGCCAGCAGCTTAGCGAGACGGGGGAGGGGGGCAGATACGCAGTATTTT. The chain employs TRBV7-2 and TRBJ2-3; possibly TRBD2 for D (7 bases). The CDR3 has 17 amino acids. The germline V gene has CDR1 SGHTA and CDR2 FQGNSA. V was clipped by 0 bases and J by 4 bases, with 17 bases between them.

This clone appeared once. The V and J genes are TRBV28 and TRBJ2-3; D is unresolved. This CDR3 has 12 residues. Trimming took 4 bases from V and 4 from J, leaving 6 bases between them. CDR1 is MDHEN, CDR2 SYDVKM, per germline. The CDR3 DNA is TGTGCCAGCAGTTCCAATGCAGATACGCAGTATTTT. Translated, it gives CASSSNADTQYF.

The chain is built from TRBV7-2 and TRBJ1-4, with 7 bases identical to TRBD1. The CDR3 spans 13 residues. Germline lookup yields CDR1 SGHTA and CDR2 FQGNSA. Trimming took 1 base from V and 11 from J; bases not matched to a gene: 4. The CDR3 loop reads CASSLGQGDKLFF. CDR3 in DNA: TGTGCCAGCAGCTTAGGACAGGGAGACAAACTGTTTTTT.

V usage is TRBV6-1 and J usage is TRBJ1-1; perhaps TRBD1 as D (5 bases). Germline assignment: CDR1 MNHNS and CDR2 SASEGT. Between the trimmed V and J ends, which lost 2 bases and 1 base, there was a span of 11 bases. The CDR3 covers 15 residues. The CDR3 DNA follows: TGTGCCAGCAGTGAATTGGGGCAGGCGAACACTGAAGCTTTCTTT. The encoded protein is CASSELGQANTEAFF.

The chain couples TRBV5-1 to TRBJ1-6, with D unclear. This CDR3 has 15 amino acids. V lost 4 bases and J 0 bases, leaving 8 bases between the germline ends. Germline V gene sequence: CDR1 SGHRS, CDR2 YFSETQ. The CDR3 spells CASSPEYSYNSPLHF. The CDR3 nucleotides are TGCGCCAGCAGCCCAGAATACTCCTATAATTCACCCCTCCACTTT.

This clone was detected once. V is TRBV29-1 and J is TRBJ1-1; TRBD1 might be the D (6 bases). This CDR3 contains 13 residues. Looked up from germline, CDR1 is SQVTM and CDR2 is ANQGSEA. Trimming cost V 4 bases and J 4 bases, with 13 bases left between them. The CDR3 coding sequence is TGCAGCGTTGGGGAGGGAGGGGGCACTGAAGCTTTCTTT. This codes for CSVGEGGGTEAFF. Full variable domain (outside the CDR3, taken from reference TRBV29-1 and TRBJ1-1): SAVISQKPSRDICQRGTSLTIQCQVDSQVTMMFWYRQQPGQSLTLIATANQGSEATYESGFVIDKFPISRPNLTFSTLTVSNMSPEDSSIYLCSVGEGGGTEAFFGQGTRLTVV.

The rearrangement joins TRBV7-2 to TRBJ1-1; D is perhaps TRBD1 (5 bases). With 3 bases removed from V and 5 bases from J, the gap between germline ends came to 13 bases. The CDR3 sequence is 14 residues long. CDR1 is SGHTA, CDR2 FQGNSA, per germline. CDR3 DNA: TGTGCCAGCAGCTTGGGGGGGGTGGCTACTGAAGCTTTCTTT. It translates to CASSLGGVATEAFF.

This chain connects TRBV30 to TRBJ2-5; tentative D call: TRBD1 (6 bases). The germline V gene has CDR1 GTSNPN and CDR2 SVGIG (reference sequence). This CDR3 spans 15 amino acids. Trimming pared 0 bases from V and 6 bases from J, leaving 17 bases between. DNA for the CDR3: TGTGCCTGGAGTGTAGTGGGGGCCCCTGTGCAGACCCAGTACTTC. Its protein product is CAWSVVGAPVQTQYF.

This clone has more than one count but fewer than ten. The CDR3 region has the DNA TGTGCCAGCAGCCAAGACTTTCAGACAGGGAAGTATGGCTACACCTTC. Translated: CASSQDFQTGKYGYTF. This rearrangement joins TRBV14 to TRBJ1-2, with 7 bases aligning to TRBD1. CDR3 length: 16 residues. The germline gives CDR1 SGHDN, CDR2 FVKESK. The V gene end was trimmed by 0 bases and the J gene end by 5 bases; junction bases not matched to a gene: 9.

The V gene is TRBV19, the J gene TRBJ1-2, with D unresolved. The ends were cut back, 3 bases at V and 4 bases at J, with 12 bases in the middle. The germline gives CDR1 LNHDA, CDR2 SQIVND (reference sequence). This CDR3 has 14 amino acids. Here the CDR3 reads CASSIFSQPYGYTF. In DNA form, the CDR3 reads TGTGCCAGTAGTATCTTTTCACAGCCCTATGGCTACACCTTC.

This chain uses TRBV3-1 (or the pseudogene TRBV3-2) with TRBJ2-2; 7 bases are a match to TRBD1. This CDR3 has 16 amino acids. The trim removed 4 bases at V and 5 bases at J, leaving 10 bases unmatched. CDR1 is LGHDT, CDR2 YNNKEL, per germline (reference sequence). The chain's CDR3 is CASSPRPTGPTGELFF. As DNA, the CDR3 is TGTGCCAGCAGCCCGCGCCCGACAGGGCCGACCGGGGAGCTGTTTTTT.

The V and J genes are TRBV27 and TRBJ2-7, with 9 nucleotides matching TRBD1. CDR1 and CDR2 (germline): MNHEY, SMNVEV (reference sequence). The junction had 9 bases not matched to a gene; V was cut back by 10 bases and J by 2 bases. This CDR3 is 14 amino acids long. CDR3 sequence (DNA): TGTGCCACCTTATCCCGGGACAGGGCCTACGAGCAGTACTTC. Translating it yields CATLSRDRAYEQYF.

The genes are TRBV28 and TRBJ1-1; the D gene is possibly TRBD1 (5 bases). Trimming pared 2 bases from V and 11 bases from J, leaving 12 bases between. The CDR3 contains 12 residues. The V gene's germline CDR1 is MDHEN and CDR2 SYDVKM. The CDR3 DNA sequence: TGTGCCAGCAGTTTAGGCGGGGCAACTGCTTTCTTT. It encodes CASSLGGATAFF.

The V and J genes are TRBV9 and TRBJ1-6, with D maybe TRBD1 (5 bases). Per germline, CDR1 SGDLS and CDR2 YYNGEE. Trimming shortened V by 4 bases and J by 9 bases, and 8 bases separated the two germline ends. The CDR3 length is 12 residues. Here the CDR3 DNA reads TGTGCCAGCAGCAAGGGGTTTTCACCCCTCCACTTT. It encodes CASSKGFSPLHF.

V usage is TRBV28 and J usage is TRBJ2-2; D possibly corresponds to TRBD2 (6 bases). Germline CDR1 reads MDHEN; CDR2 reads SYDVKM. The CDR3 is 17 amino acids. V was clipped by 2 bases and J by 0 bases, with 13 bases between them. This chain's CDR3 is CASSLGRRGSNTGELFF. For the CDR3, the DNA is TGTGCCAGCAGTTTAGGTCGCCGGGGGTCGAACACCGGGGAGCTGTTTTTT.